This T cell receptor (beta chain) stems from a study of blood T cell repertoires in COVID-19. Study as a whole: Researchers got acute and convalescent COVID-19 samples from the United States, Italy and Spain.

The CDR3 is made up of 15 amino acids. V dropped 3 bases and J dropped 2; count of bases not matched to a gene: 4. CDR1 and CDR2 (germline): MNHNS, SASEGT. Repertoires were generated with immunoSEQ multiplex PCR, while TCRdb's copy carries only in-frame clones and drops some. There are 130,000 to 150,000 clones in the sample; around 76% occur only once, and about 3.9% lies in the top ten. The specimen sequenced was peripheral blood. The chain carries TRBV6-1 and TRBJ1-5; 7 bases are shared with TRBD1. This TCR came from a man between 60 and 70 years old with acute or convalescent COVID-19. The CDR3 nucleotides are TGTGCCAGCAGTGACGGTACAGGGGGCAATCAGCCCCAGCATTTT. It specifies CASSDGTGGNQPQHF.